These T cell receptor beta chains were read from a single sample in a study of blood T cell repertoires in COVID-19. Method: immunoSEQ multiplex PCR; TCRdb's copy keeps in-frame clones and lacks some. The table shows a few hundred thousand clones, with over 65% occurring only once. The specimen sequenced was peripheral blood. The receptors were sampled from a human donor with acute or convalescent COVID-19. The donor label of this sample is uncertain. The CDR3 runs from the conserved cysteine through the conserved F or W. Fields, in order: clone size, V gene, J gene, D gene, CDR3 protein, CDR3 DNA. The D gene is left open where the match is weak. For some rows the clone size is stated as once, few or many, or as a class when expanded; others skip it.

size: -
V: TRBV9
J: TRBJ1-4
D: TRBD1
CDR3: CASSPGGGIREKLFF
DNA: TGTGCCAGCAGCCCAGGAGGGGGCATACGGGAAAAACTGTTTTTT

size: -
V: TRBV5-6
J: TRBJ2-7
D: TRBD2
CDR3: CASSRRTSGPGEQYF
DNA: TGTGCCAGCAGCCGCAGGACTAGCGGGCCGGGGGAGCAGTACTTC

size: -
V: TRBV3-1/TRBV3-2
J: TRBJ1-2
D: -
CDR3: CASSRSGGSGYGYTF
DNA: TGTGCCAGCAGCCGCTCCGGGGGTAGCGGGTATGGCTACACCTTC

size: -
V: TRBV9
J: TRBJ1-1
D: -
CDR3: CASSATEAFF
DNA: TGTGCCAGCAGCGCTACTGAAGCTTTCTTT

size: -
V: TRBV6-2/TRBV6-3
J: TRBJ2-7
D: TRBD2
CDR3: CASSYGTSAYEQYF
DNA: TGTGCCAGCAGTTACGGGACTAGCGCCTACGAGCAGTACTTC

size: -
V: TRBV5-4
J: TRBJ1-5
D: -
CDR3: CASSHRVSNQPQHF
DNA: TGTGCCAGCAGCCACAGGGTTAGCAATCAGCCCCAGCATTTT

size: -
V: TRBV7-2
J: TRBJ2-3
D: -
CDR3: CASSARQGRFTDTQYF
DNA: TGTGCCAGCAGCGCACGTCAGGGGCGGTTCACAGATACGCAGTATTTT

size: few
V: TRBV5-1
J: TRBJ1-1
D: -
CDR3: CASRRANTEAFF
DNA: TGCGCCAGCAGGAGGGCGAACACTGAAGCTTTCTTT

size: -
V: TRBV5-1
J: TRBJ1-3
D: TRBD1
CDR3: CASSGGTGFGNTIYF
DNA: TGCGCCAGCAGCGGGGGGACAGGGTTTGGAAACACCATATATTTT

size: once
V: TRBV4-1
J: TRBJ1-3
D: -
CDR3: CASRLEGSGNTIYF
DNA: TGCGCCAGCAGACTGGAGGGCTCTGGAAACACCATATATTTT

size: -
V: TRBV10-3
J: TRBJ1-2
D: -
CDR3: CAISESERYTF
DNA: TGTGCCATCAGTGAGAGCGAGCGCTACACCTTC

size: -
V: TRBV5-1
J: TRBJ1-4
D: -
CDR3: CASSLDGARGKLFF
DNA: TGCGCCAGTAGCTTGGACGGGGCGAGGGGGAAACTGTTTTTT

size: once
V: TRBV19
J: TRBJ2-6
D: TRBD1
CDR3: CASIGTGVTGANVLTF
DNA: TGTGCCAGTATTGGGACAGGGGTTACTGGGGCCAACGTCCTGACTTTC

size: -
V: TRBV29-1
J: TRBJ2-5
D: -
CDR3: CSVLGRGPPETQYF
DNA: TGCAGCGTTCTGGGGCGGGGACCTCCAGAGACCCAGTACTTC

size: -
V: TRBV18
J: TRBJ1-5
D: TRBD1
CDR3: CASSYGQESQPQHF
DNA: TGTGCCAGCTCATACGGACAGGAAAGTCAGCCCCAGCATTTT

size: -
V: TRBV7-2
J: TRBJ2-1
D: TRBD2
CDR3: CASSRLAGDSYNEQFF
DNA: TGTGCCAGCAGTCGACTAGCGGGAGATTCCTACAATGAGCAGTTCTTC

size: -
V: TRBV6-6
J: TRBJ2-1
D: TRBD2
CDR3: CASSLGLAGVNEQFF
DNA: TGTGCCAGCAGCCTGGGACTAGCGGGAGTCAATGAGCAGTTCTTC

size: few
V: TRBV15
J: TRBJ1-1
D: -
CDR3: CATSRERGGIEAFF
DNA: TGTGCCACCAGCAGAGAGAGAGGGGGAATTGAAGCTTTCTTT

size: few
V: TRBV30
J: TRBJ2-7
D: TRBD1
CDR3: CAWSSGTVYEQYF
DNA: TGTGCCTGGAGTTCCGGGACAGTCTACGAGCAGTACTTC

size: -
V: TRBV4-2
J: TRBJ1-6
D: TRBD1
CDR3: CASSPRDRDNSPLHF
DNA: TGTGCCAGCAGCCCCCGGGACAGGGATAATTCACCCCTCCACTTT

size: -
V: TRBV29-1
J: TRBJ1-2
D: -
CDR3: CSVETPGYTF
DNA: TGCAGCGTTGAAACTCCGGGCTACACCTTC